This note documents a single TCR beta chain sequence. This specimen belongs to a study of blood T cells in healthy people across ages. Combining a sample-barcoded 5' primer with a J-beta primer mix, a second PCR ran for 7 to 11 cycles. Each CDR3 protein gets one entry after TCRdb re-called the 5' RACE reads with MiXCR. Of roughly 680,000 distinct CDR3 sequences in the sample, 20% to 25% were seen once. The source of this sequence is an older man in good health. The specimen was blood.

The CDR3 loop reads CSARDPRSYEQYF. CDR3 coding DNA: TGCAGTGCTAGAGATCCCCGCTCCTACGAGCAGTACTTC. V gene TRBV20-1 combines with J gene TRBJ2-5; D uncertain. TRBJ2-7 explains the end of the DNA better; the J call may be wrong. Germline loops: CDR1 DFQATT, CDR2 SNEGSKA (reference sequence). This CDR3 spans 13 amino acids.